These T cell receptor beta chains were read from a single sample in a study of T cells in localized non-small cell lung cancer. The method was immunoSEQ multiplex PCR; TCRdb's version includes in-frame clones alone and lacks a portion of them. The profile shows 15,000 to 20,000 clones, around 90% of them singletons. The material sequenced was peripheral blood mononuclear cells, taken before any cancer treatment. Receptor source: a woman aged 40-75 years with stage III lung adenocarcinoma. CDR3s include the opening cysteine and the closing phenylalanine or tryptophan. Each record gives: D gene, clone size, J gene, V gene, CDR3 DNA, CDR3 protein. The D gene is left open where the match is weak. A clone size is listed for some rows: how often the clone was seen (once, few, many), or a class if it is expanded.

D gene: -
clone size: -
J gene: TRBJ2-1
V gene: TRBV6-1
CDR3 DNA: TGTGCCAGCAGCGGATTCGAGTCGAGATACAATGAGCAGTTCTTC
CDR3 protein: CASSGFESRYNEQFF

D gene: -
clone size: -
J gene: TRBJ1-1
V gene: TRBV28
CDR3 DNA: TGTGCCAGCAGTTTTGTGAGAACGCCTGAAGCTTTCTTT
CDR3 protein: CASSFVRTPEAFF

D gene: TRBD1
clone size: -
J gene: TRBJ2-7
V gene: TRBV10-3
CDR3 DNA: TGTGCCATCAGTGAGTCAGGGGGGACAGGGTCCTACGAGCAGTACTTC
CDR3 protein: CAISESGGTGSYEQYF

D gene: -
clone size: few
J gene: TRBJ1-1
V gene: TRBV30
CDR3 DNA: TGTGCCTGGAGGGCGGGGACACTCCAAGCTTTCTTT
CDR3 protein: CAWRAGTLQAFF

D gene: -
clone size: -
J gene: TRBJ2-2
V gene: TRBV5-6
CDR3 DNA: TGTGCCAGTCAGGGGAGCACCGGGGAGCTGTTTTTT
CDR3 protein: CASQGSTGELFF

D gene: -
clone size: -
J gene: TRBJ1-2
V gene: TRBV30
CDR3 DNA: TGTGCCTGGAGCGGCTATGGACCAATCCTCCAGGACTACACCTTC
CDR3 protein: CAWSGYGPILQDYTF

D gene: -
clone size: -
J gene: TRBJ2-7
V gene: TRBV6-5
CDR3 DNA: TGTGCCAGCAAAGGGGGAACCTCCTACGAGCAGTACTTC
CDR3 protein: CASKGGTSYEQYF

D gene: -
clone size: -
J gene: TRBJ1-2
V gene: TRBV4-2
CDR3 DNA: TGTGCCAGCAGCCAAGAGGGACTAGGACCCTATGGCTACACCTTC
CDR3 protein: CASSQEGLGPYGYTF

D gene: -
clone size: -
J gene: TRBJ1-3
V gene: TRBV13
CDR3 DNA: TGTGCCAGCAGCCTAAGGGCGGGGATGCGGACCATATATTTT
CDR3 protein: CASSLRAGMRTIYF

D gene: -
clone size: -
J gene: TRBJ2-2
V gene: TRBV6-5
CDR3 DNA: TGTGCCAGCAGTTACTCCGGGACCCGGGAGCTGTTTTTT
CDR3 protein: CASSYSGTRELFF

D gene: -
clone size: -
J gene: TRBJ1-2
V gene: TRBV11-1
CDR3 DNA: TGTGCCAGCAGCCTCGACCTAACGGCTGGCTACACCTTC
CDR3 protein: CASSLDLTAGYTF

D gene: TRBD2
clone size: -
J gene: TRBJ2-7
V gene: TRBV4-2
CDR3 DNA: TGTGCCAGCAGCCCCCCGGGGGGTTACGAGCAGTACTTC
CDR3 protein: CASSPPGGYEQYF

D gene: -
clone size: -
J gene: TRBJ1-1
V gene: TRBV18
CDR3 DNA: TGTGCCAGCTCGGGGGTTATGAACACTGAAGCTTTCTTT
CDR3 protein: CASSGVMNTEAFF

D gene: -
clone size: -
J gene: TRBJ2-5
V gene: TRBV10-2
CDR3 DNA: TGCGCCAGCAGTGAGCCCAGTCAGGGGCAAGAGACCCAGTACTTC
CDR3 protein: CASSEPSQGQETQYF

D gene: TRBD1
clone size: once
J gene: TRBJ2-2
V gene: TRBV30
CDR3 DNA: TGTGCCTGGAGTGTACAGGGCAGGGGGCGGACCGGGGAGCTGTTTTTT
CDR3 protein: CAWSVQGRGRTGELFF

D gene: -
clone size: once
J gene: TRBJ1-3
V gene: TRBV7-2
CDR3 DNA: TGTGCCAGCAGCTTAGGGGCAGGGAGAAACACCATATATTTT
CDR3 protein: CASSLGAGRNTIYF

D gene: TRBD2
clone size: -
J gene: TRBJ2-5
V gene: TRBV29-1
CDR3 DNA: TGCAGCGTTGAATTAGCGGGGGACCAAGAGACCCAGTACTTC
CDR3 protein: CSVELAGDQETQYF

D gene: -
clone size: -
J gene: TRBJ2-5
V gene: TRBV6-1
CDR3 DNA: TGTGCCAGCAGTGAAGTCCCAGGGACGACCCAGTACTTC
CDR3 protein: CASSEVPGTTQYF

D gene: -
clone size: -
J gene: TRBJ2-5
V gene: TRBV5-1
CDR3 DNA: TGCGCCAGCAGCTTCCGACAGGGAGGAGAGACCCAGTACTTC
CDR3 protein: CASSFRQGGETQYF

D gene: TRBD2
clone size: -
J gene: TRBJ2-3
V gene: TRBV27
CDR3 DNA: TGTGCCAGCCGACGACTAGCGGGGGTGGGCACAGATACGCAGTATTTT
CDR3 protein: CASRRLAGVGTDTQYF

D gene: TRBD1
clone size: -
J gene: TRBJ2-7
V gene: TRBV11-2
CDR3 DNA: TGTGCCAGCAGCTTGCCCCAGGGGGCTGTGTCCTACGAGCAGTACTTC
CDR3 protein: CASSLPQGAVSYEQYF

D gene: -
clone size: -
J gene: TRBJ2-7
V gene: TRBV5-1
CDR3 DNA: TGCGCCAGCAGCTCGGATCCCGCCTACGAGCAGTACTTC
CDR3 protein: CASSSDPAYEQYF

D gene: TRBD2
clone size: -
J gene: TRBJ2-1
V gene: TRBV4-3
CDR3 DNA: TGCGCCAGCAGGGACCGACTAGCGGGGGTGAACAATGAGCAGTTCTTC
CDR3 protein: CASRDRLAGVNNEQFF

D gene: TRBD2
clone size: -
J gene: TRBJ2-7
V gene: TRBV19
CDR3 DNA: TGTGCCAGTAGTATGGGGACTAGCGGGAGGTACGAGCAGTACTTC
CDR3 protein: CASSMGTSGRYEQYF

D gene: TRBD1
clone size: -
J gene: TRBJ1-4
V gene: TRBV9
CDR3 DNA: TGTGCCAGCGGGACAGGGTTTTTAGGTGAAAAACTGTTTTTT
CDR3 protein: CASGTGFLGEKLFF

D gene: -
clone size: -
J gene: TRBJ2-3
V gene: TRBV10-3
CDR3 DNA: TGTGCCATCAGTGGTACAGCCTCTAATACGCAGTATTTT
CDR3 protein: CAISGTASNTQYF

D gene: -
clone size: -
J gene: TRBJ2-7
V gene: TRBV11-1
CDR3 DNA: TGTGCCAGCAGCCGAAACTACGAGCAGTACTTC
CDR3 protein: CASSRNYEQYF

D gene: -
clone size: -
J gene: TRBJ2-1
V gene: TRBV7-3
CDR3 DNA: TGTGCCAGCAGCTTAACGGGGGTAGGGGCCTACAATGAGCAGTTCTTC
CDR3 protein: CASSLTGVGAYNEQFF

D gene: -
clone size: -
J gene: TRBJ1-1
V gene: TRBV28
CDR3 DNA: TGTGCCAGCAGTTTGCGGGAAAACACTGAAGCTTTCTTT
CDR3 protein: CASSLRENTEAFF

D gene: -
clone size: -
J gene: TRBJ1-5
V gene: TRBV27
CDR3 DNA: TGTGCCAGCAGTTTAATCGGAACTCAAAGAGGCAATCAGCCCCAGCATTTT
CDR3 protein: CASSLIGTQRGNQPQHF

D gene: -
clone size: -
J gene: TRBJ1-3
V gene: TRBV6-6
CDR3 DNA: TGTGCCACATGCCGGGGGGAATCTGGAAACACCATATATTTT
CDR3 protein: CATCRGESGNTIYF

D gene: TRBD1
clone size: -
J gene: TRBJ2-5
V gene: TRBV19
CDR3 DNA: TGTGCCAGTAGTACCCTGGGACAGGGGGGGCTGAAGACCCAGTACTTC
CDR3 protein: CASSTLGQGGLKTQYF

D gene: -
clone size: few
J gene: TRBJ1-5
V gene: TRBV27
CDR3 DNA: TGTGCCAGCAGCGCCTCCTTATATCAGCCCCAGCATTTT
CDR3 protein: CASSASLYQPQHF

D gene: -
clone size: -
J gene: TRBJ1-2
V gene: TRBV6-6
CDR3 DNA: TGTGCCAGCAGCATAGTTGGGGTAAACTATGGCTACACCTTC
CDR3 protein: CASSIVGVNYGYTF

D gene: -
clone size: once
J gene: TRBJ1-1
V gene: TRBV15
CDR3 DNA: TGTGCCACCAGCCCAAATCCTCGGGGGGAAGCTTTCTTT
CDR3 protein: CATSPNPRGEAFF

D gene: TRBD1
clone size: -
J gene: TRBJ2-7
V gene: TRBV5-1
CDR3 DNA: TGCGCCAGCAGCTTGTGGGACAGGGGGAACGAGCAGTACTTC
CDR3 protein: CASSLWDRGNEQYF

D gene: -
clone size: -
J gene: TRBJ1-2
V gene: TRBV14
CDR3 DNA: TGTGCCAGCAGCCAAGACCGACACACTATTTATGGCTACACCTTC
CDR3 protein: CASSQDRHTIYGYTF

D gene: TRBD1
clone size: -
J gene: TRBJ1-1
V gene: TRBV30
CDR3 DNA: TGTGCCTGGAGTGTCGGGACAGGGCGGGATACTGAAGCTTTCTTT
CDR3 protein: CAWSVGTGRDTEAFF

D gene: -
clone size: -
J gene: TRBJ1-2
V gene: TRBV7-8
CDR3 DNA: TGTGCCAGCAGCTTAGCCCCCGGATCTAACTATGGCTACACCTTC
CDR3 protein: CASSLAPGSNYGYTF

D gene: -
clone size: -
J gene: TRBJ1-1
V gene: TRBV11-2
CDR3 DNA: TGTGCCAGCAGCTCCGGGGTCACTGAAGCTTTCTTT
CDR3 protein: CASSSGVTEAFF

D gene: TRBD1
clone size: -
J gene: TRBJ1-4
V gene: TRBV6-1
CDR3 DNA: TGTGCCAGCAGTGAACGACAGGGGGCGGCAACTAATGAAAAACTGTTTTTT
CDR3 protein: CASSERQGAATNEKLFF

D gene: TRBD1
clone size: -
J gene: TRBJ2-7
V gene: TRBV25-1
CDR3 DNA: TGTGCCAGCAGGAGGGACAGGGTCTACGAGCAGTACTTC
CDR3 protein: CASRRDRVYEQYF

D gene: -
clone size: -
J gene: TRBJ1-3
V gene: TRBV18
CDR3 DNA: TGTGCCAGCTCACCGTCCTACGTCGGAAACACCATATATTTT
CDR3 protein: CASSPSYVGNTIYF

D gene: TRBD2
clone size: -
J gene: TRBJ2-7
V gene: TRBV9
CDR3 DNA: TGTGCCAGCGCTCGGAGTAGCGGGAGCTACGAGCAGTACTTC
CDR3 protein: CASARSSGSYEQYF

D gene: TRBD1
clone size: -
J gene: TRBJ2-2
V gene: TRBV5-1
CDR3 DNA: TGCGCCAGCAGCTTGGCGGGACAGGGCCCTCCCGGGGAGCTGTTTTTT
CDR3 protein: CASSLAGQGPPGELFF

D gene: -
clone size: -
J gene: TRBJ1-3
V gene: TRBV4-2
CDR3 DNA: TGTGCCAGCAGCCAAGATCGCGGAGTCTCTGGAAACACCATATATTTT
CDR3 protein: CASSQDRGVSGNTIYF

D gene: TRBD2
clone size: -
J gene: TRBJ2-7
V gene: TRBV28
CDR3 DNA: TGTGCCAGCTTTTCCCCCGGACTAGCGGGTAACGAGCAGTACTTC
CDR3 protein: CASFSPGLAGNEQYF

D gene: TRBD1
clone size: -
J gene: TRBJ1-5
V gene: TRBV15
CDR3 DNA: TGTGCCACCAGCAGAGGGACAGGGGGCAAACAGCCCCAGCATTTT
CDR3 protein: CATSRGTGGKQPQHF

D gene: -
clone size: -
J gene: TRBJ2-7
V gene: TRBV2
CDR3 DNA: TGTGCCAGCAGTGACGGACTAACCGCCTACGAGCAGTACTTC
CDR3 protein: CASSDGLTAYEQYF

D gene: -
clone size: -
J gene: TRBJ1-3
V gene: TRBV6-5
CDR3 DNA: TGTGCCAGCAGAAGGAGGGACGGGGGCACCATATATTTT
CDR3 protein: CASRRRDGGTIYF

D gene: -
clone size: few
J gene: TRBJ1-3
V gene: TRBV28
CDR3 DNA: TGTGCCAGCATCGAGGGGGGAGCTGGAAACACCATATATTTT
CDR3 protein: CASIEGGAGNTIYF

D gene: -
clone size: -
J gene: TRBJ2-1
V gene: TRBV2
CDR3 DNA: TGTGCCAGCAGTGGGACTCCCGGGGGCCGTGGTGAGCAGTTCTTC
CDR3 protein: CASSGTPGGRGEQFF

D gene: TRBD1
clone size: few
J gene: TRBJ1-6
V gene: TRBV2
CDR3 DNA: TGTGCCAGCAGAAAGACAGGGGGCAATTCACCCCTCCACTTT
CDR3 protein: CASRKTGGNSPLHF

D gene: -
clone size: -
J gene: TRBJ2-7
V gene: TRBV7-2
CDR3 DNA: TGTGCCAGCAGCTTCGTCGGAACCGCCTACGAGCAGTACTTC
CDR3 protein: CASSFVGTAYEQYF

D gene: -
clone size: once
J gene: TRBJ2-6
V gene: TRBV27
CDR3 DNA: TGTGCCAGCAACCCCCGCTTAGGGAAAGCTGGGGCCAACGTCCTGACTTTC
CDR3 protein: CASNPRLGKAGANVLTF